This T cell receptor beta chain was documented in a study of blood T cell repertoires in COVID-19. Data came from immunoSEQ multiplex PCR; TCRdb stores just in-frame clones and leaves some out. The sample lists about 130,000 clones; about four fifths were seen once. This clone was seen just once. The germline V and J ends were trimmed by 1 base and 3 bases, with 12 bases remaining between them. Germline V gene data show CDR1 as LNHDA and CDR2 as SQIVND (reference sequence). The CDR3 length is 16 residues. Donors in Cohort 3 counted as recovered after two negative PCRs, clearance, or symptom resolution.

The rearrangement links TRBV19 to TRBJ2-2, with TRBD1 as a possible D gene (5 bases). The source material was PBMCs or T cells enriched from blood (not recorded which). This TCR was recovered from a man aged 45 to 65 who had recovered from COVID-19. The chain's CDR3 is CASSIGQGRDTGELFF. As DNA, the CDR3 is TGTGCCAGTAGTATAGGTCAGGGAAGGGACACCGGGGAGCTGTTTTTT. The whole variable domain, filled in from reference TRBV19 and TRBJ2-2, reads DGGITQSPKYLFRKEGQNVTLSCEQNLNHDAMYWYRQDPGQGLRLIYYSQIVNDFQKGDIAEGYSVSREKKESFPLTVTSAQKNPTAFYLCASSIGQGRDTGELFFGEGSRLTVL.